The sequence of this T cell receptor (beta chain) was determined in a study of neurological immune-mediated disorders. Study observations and caveats: The highest TCR clonal expansion occurred in HTLV-1-associated myelopathy; multiple sclerosis fell below healthy controls. Private repertoires in all groups were suggested, as expanded clones shared no CDR3 amino acid sequences across subjects.

This clonotype has ten or more counts. Its antigen is unknown. The cDNA came from 5'RACE with 10-nucleotide random UMIs. TCRdb passed the 5' RACE reads through MiXCR, listing each CDR3 protein once. Of about 17,000 distinct CDR3 sequences listed, more than 3% are singletons. The T cells used for sorted libraries numbered roughly 910,000, either CD4+ or CD8+. Germline V gene lookup returns CDR1 MDHEN and CDR2 SYDVKM. CDR3 length equals 12 residues. Trimming left V 5 bases short and J 1 base short, with 5 bases between. The V and J genes are TRBV28 and TRBJ1-1; a possible D gene is TRBD1 (5 bases). This TCR was sampled from a woman in her thirties or forties in good health. The sample was CD8+ T cells from blood. CDR3: CASSRGNTEAFF. The CDR3 DNA is TGTGCCAGCAGTAGGGGGAACACTGAAGCTTTCTTT.